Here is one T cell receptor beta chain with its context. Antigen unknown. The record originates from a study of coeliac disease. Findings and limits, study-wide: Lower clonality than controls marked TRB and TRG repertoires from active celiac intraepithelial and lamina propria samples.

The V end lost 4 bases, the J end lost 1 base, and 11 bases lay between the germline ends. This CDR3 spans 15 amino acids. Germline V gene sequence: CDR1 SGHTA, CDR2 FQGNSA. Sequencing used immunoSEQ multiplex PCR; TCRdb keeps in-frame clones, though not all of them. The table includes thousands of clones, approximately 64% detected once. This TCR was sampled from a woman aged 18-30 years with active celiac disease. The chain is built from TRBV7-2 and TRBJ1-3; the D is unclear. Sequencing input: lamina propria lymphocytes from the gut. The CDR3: CASSSRTGSGNTIYF. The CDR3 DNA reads TGTGCCAGCAGCTCCCGCACGGGATCTGGAAACACCATATATTTT. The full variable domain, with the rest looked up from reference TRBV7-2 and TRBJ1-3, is GAGVSQSPSNKVTEKGKDVELRCDPISGHTALYWYRQSLGQGLEFLIYFQGNSAPDKSGLPSDRFSAERTGGSVSTLTIQRTQQEDSAVYLCASSSRTGSGNTIYFGEGSWLTVV.